One TCR beta chain is described in this entry. The antigen is not known. CDR1 MNHEY and CDR2 SVGEGT come from the germline V gene. The CDR3 loop spans 14 amino acids. Trimming removed 0 bases at V and 3 bases at J, with 6 bases between. TCRdb re-called the RT-PCR reads with MiXCR, one entry per CDR3 protein. The table lists about 160,000 distinct CDR3 sequences, under 13% of them singletons. This entry comes from a study of response to subunit inactivated influenza vaccine. Study-wide points: Authors suggested each seasonal flu vaccination may recruit only limited numbers of new T cells.

The sequencing used non-naive T cells sorted from PBMCs, collected about 6 weeks after vaccination. This chain connects TRBV6-2 or TRBV6-3 to TRBJ2-1, with a possible D match to TRBD1 (6 bases). This clonotype originated in a man in his fifties who received an inactivated influenza vaccine. The CDR3 DNA reads TGTGCCAGCAGTTACTCGGACAGCTACAATGAGCAGTTCTTC. As protein: CASSYSDSYNEQFF.